These 32 T cell receptor beta chains were all obtained from the same sample, sequenced in a study of T cells expressing NK-cell markers. TCRdb re-called the 5' RACE reads; one entry per CDR3 protein, DNA not given. The table lists approximately 460,000 distinct CDR3 sequences. The sequenced sample was blood T cells: a sorted CD56 or NKG2C T cell subset, CD4+ or CD8+ T cells, or bulk PBMC T cells (not recorded which). Receptors were obtained from a woman aged 18 to 75 in good health.

The genes are TRBV6-1 and TRBJ1-5. CDR3 size: 15 residues. Germline CDR1 and CDR2: MNHNS and SASEGT. Here the CDR3 reads CASSEAESWSQPQHF.

The V gene is TRBV11-1, the J gene TRBJ2-5; the TRBD1 assignment by TCRdb is unverifiable without DNA. CDR1 and CDR2 from the germline V gene are SGHAT and FQDESV (reference sequence). The length of the CDR3 is 12 residues. CDR3 region: CASSDRSETQYF.

The chain carries TRBV5-1 and TRBJ1-4. Germline CDR1 SGHRS, CDR2 YFSETQ. The CDR3 has 12 amino acids. The CDR3 region is CASSLEGTKLFF.

This chain links TRBV12-3 or TRBV12-4 with TRBJ2-2. The CDR3 consists of 12 residues. The CDR3 region is CASRINTGELFF.

The gene calls are TRBV29-1 and TRBJ1-1. CDR1 SQVTM and CDR2 ANQGSEA come from the germline V gene. The CDR3 is 14 residues long. The CDR3 is CSVDGVRDNTEAFF.

The chain employs TRBV20-1 and TRBJ2-3; there is no DNA to check the TCRdb D call of TRBD1. This CDR3 comprises 15 residues. Germline V gene lookup returns CDR1 DFQATT and CDR2 SNEGSKA (reference sequence). Here the CDR3 reads CSARPGTGKTDTQYF.

This chain connects TRBV5-1 to TRBJ1-1. Per germline, CDR1 SGHRS and CDR2 YFSETQ. This CDR3 spans 13 amino acids. CDR3 sequence: CASSLDSYTEAFF.

The V gene is TRBV7-3, the J gene TRBJ2-1; TCRdb's assignment of TRBD1 cannot be checked, as there is no DNA. This CDR3 is 15 amino acids long. In germline, CDR1 is SGHTA, CDR2 FQGTGA. This chain's CDR3 is CASSLTWDRGNEQFF.

The J gene is TRBJ2-1, the V gene TRBV5-1; TCRdb lists TRBD2, though no DNA is available to test this call. The CDR3 covers 21 residues. From germline, CDR1 is SGHRS and CDR2 YFSETQ. The CDR3 region is CASSLTLGLAGGSSSYNEQFF.

This chain joins TRBV20-1 and TRBJ1-5; the D call from TCRdb, TRBD1, cannot be confirmed without DNA. Germline assignment: CDR1 DFQATT and CDR2 SNEGSKA (reference sequence). CDR3 length: 14 residues. The CDR3 loop reads CSAAPGYSNQPQHF.

V usage is TRBV29-1 and J usage is TRBJ2-7; the TCRdb D gene call, TRBD1, has no DNA to confirm it. Germline assignment: CDR1 SQVTM and CDR2 ANQGSEA. The CDR3 is 11 residues long. CDR3: CSVDRAYEQYF.

This rearrangement joins TRBV18 to TRBJ1-1; TCRdb's D gene call, TRBD1, goes unchecked for lack of DNA. This CDR3 spans 14 amino acids. Per the germline V gene, CDR1 is KGHSH and CDR2 is LQKENI. Here the CDR3 reads CASTLGGLNTEAFF.

The genes are TRBV25-1 and TRBJ2-7. This CDR3 comprises 15 residues. CDR1 is MGHDK, CDR2 SYGVNS, per germline. The CDR3 loop reads CASSEWSAKSYEQYF.

This chain uses TRBV24-1 with TRBJ2-1; the TCRdb call, TRBD2, lacks DNA for checking. The CDR3 extends over 14 amino acids. Germline assignment: CDR1 KGHDR and CDR2 SFDVKD. This CDR3 is CATSDGGAYNEQFF.

V gene TRBV20-1 combines with J gene TRBJ2-7; with no DNA, the TCRdb D assignment of TRBD1 cannot be verified. The V gene's germline CDR1 is DFQATT and CDR2 SNEGSKA (reference sequence). The CDR3 has 11 residues. The CDR3: CSARFGTEQYF.

This chain uses TRBV7-2 with TRBJ2-6. This CDR3 region has 17 residues. Germline-derived CDR1 and CDR2 are SGHTA and FQGNSA. The chain's CDR3 is CASSLVGTSSGANVLTF.

This chain connects TRBV6-2 or TRBV6-3 to TRBJ1-5; TCRdb calls TRBD1, which cannot be checked without DNA. The length of the CDR3 is 15 residues. Germline V gene lookup returns CDR1 MNHEY and CDR2 SVGEGT. CDR3 sequence: CASRNRGYSNQPQHF.

The chain joins TRBV12-3 or TRBV12-4 to TRBJ1-2. This CDR3 comprises 12 residues. The CDR3 sequence: CASSLPAYGYTF.

The rearrangement joins TRBV20-1 to TRBJ1-1; TCRdb's D gene call, TRBD1, goes unchecked for lack of DNA. The length of the CDR3 is 12 residues. Looked up from germline, CDR1 is DFQATT and CDR2 is SNEGSKA (reference sequence). Here the CDR3 reads CSARHRAVEAFF.

The rearrangement uses TRBV7-9 and TRBJ2-2; the D gene TCRdb calls, TRBD2, cannot be checked with no DNA. The CDR3 has 14 amino acids. Germline loops: CDR1 SEHNR, CDR2 FQNEAQ (reference sequence). This CDR3 reads CASSLVNSRAELFF.

V gene TRBV15 combines with J gene TRBJ2-7; no DNA is available, so the TRBD2 call from TCRdb remains unchecked. Germline lookup yields CDR1 LNHNV and CDR2 YYDKDF (reference sequence). The length of the CDR3 is 15 residues. The CDR3 sequence is CATSREGRSSYEQYF.

The gene calls are TRBV20-1 and TRBJ1-5; TCRdb proposes TRBD1, but this gene call is untestable without DNA. CDR1 and CDR2 (germline): DFQATT, SNEGSKA (reference sequence). This CDR3 contains 13 residues. The CDR3 loop is CSASGQGSQPQHF.

The chain combines TRBV7-2 with TRBJ2-5. This CDR3 comprises 13 residues. The V gene's germline CDR1 is SGHTA and CDR2 FQGNSA. This CDR3 reads CASSLAVVETQYF.

The rearrangement uses TRBV7-2 and TRBJ2-5; TCRdb lists TRBD1, though no DNA is available to test this call. Germline V gene lookup returns CDR1 SGHTA and CDR2 FQGNSA. The CDR3 has 15 residues. CDR3: CASSPQVSSTGYQYF.

The V and J genes are TRBV11-3 and TRBJ2-3; TCRdb's assignment of TRBD1 cannot be checked, as there is no DNA. The CDR3 loop spans 15 amino acids. Germline CDR1 reads SGHNT; CDR2 reads YENEEA. The chain's CDR3 is CASSPTRDATDTQYF.

V is TRBV29-1 and J is TRBJ2-3; the D gene TCRdb calls, TRBD2, cannot be checked with no DNA. This CDR3 is 15 amino acids long. CDR1 and CDR2 (germline): SQVTM, ANQGSEA. The CDR3 region is CSVEGGASGLDTQYF.

This chain joins TRBV20-1 and TRBJ2-7; the TRBD2 assignment by TCRdb is unverifiable without DNA. Germline V gives CDR1 DFQATT, CDR2 SNEGSKA (reference sequence). The CDR3 loop spans 14 amino acids. CDR3 region: CSARDRDLPYEQYF.

The chain links TRBV4-3 to TRBJ2-5. The V gene's germline CDR1 is LGHNA and CDR2 YSLEER. CDR3 length equals 12 residues. The CDR3 spells CASSQEKDIQYF.

The chain links TRBV20-1 to TRBJ2-1; TCRdb reports TRBD2, a call that lacks DNA to check it against. This CDR3 is 17 amino acids long. Germline V CDR1 and CDR2: DFQATT, SNEGSKA (reference sequence). CDR3 in amino acids: CSAKGTSGGSSYNEQFF.

The genes are TRBV4-3 and TRBJ2-5; the D call from TCRdb, TRBD2, cannot be confirmed without DNA. The CDR3 length is 16 residues. From germline, CDR1 is LGHNA and CDR2 YSLEER. The CDR3 sequence: CASSQEDLGGQETQYF.

J is TRBJ2-1 and V is TRBV12-3 or TRBV12-4; TCRdb's assignment of TRBD2 cannot be checked, as there is no DNA. CDR3 size: 16 residues. This CDR3 reads CASSSGLAGVAHEQFF.

The chain employs TRBV19 and TRBJ2-5; TCRdb gives TRBD1 as the D gene, but with no DNA this cannot be confirmed. In germline, CDR1 is LNHDA, CDR2 SQIVND (reference sequence). CDR3 length equals 16 residues. This CDR3 is CASSNRDRGPQETQYF.